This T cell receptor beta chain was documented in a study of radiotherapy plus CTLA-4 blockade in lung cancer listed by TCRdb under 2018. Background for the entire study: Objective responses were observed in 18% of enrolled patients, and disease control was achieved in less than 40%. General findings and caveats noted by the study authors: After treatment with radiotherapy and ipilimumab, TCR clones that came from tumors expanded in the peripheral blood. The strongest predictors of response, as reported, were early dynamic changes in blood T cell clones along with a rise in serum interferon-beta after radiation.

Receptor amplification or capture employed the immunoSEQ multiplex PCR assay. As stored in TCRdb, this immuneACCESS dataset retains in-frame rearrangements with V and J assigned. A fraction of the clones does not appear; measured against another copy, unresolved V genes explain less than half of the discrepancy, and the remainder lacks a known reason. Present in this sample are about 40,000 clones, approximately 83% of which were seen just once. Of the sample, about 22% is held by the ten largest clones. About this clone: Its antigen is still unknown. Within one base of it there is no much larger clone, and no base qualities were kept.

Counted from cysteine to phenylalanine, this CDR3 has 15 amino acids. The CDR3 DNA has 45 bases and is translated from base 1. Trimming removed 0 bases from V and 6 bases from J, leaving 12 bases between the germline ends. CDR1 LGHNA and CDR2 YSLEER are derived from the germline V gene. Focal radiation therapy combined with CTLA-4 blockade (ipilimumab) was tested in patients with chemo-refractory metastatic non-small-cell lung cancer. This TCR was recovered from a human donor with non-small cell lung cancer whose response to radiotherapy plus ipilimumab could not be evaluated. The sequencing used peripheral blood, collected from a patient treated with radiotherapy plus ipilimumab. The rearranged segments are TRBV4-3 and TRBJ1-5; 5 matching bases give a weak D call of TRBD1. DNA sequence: TGCGCCAGCAGCCAAGATCTCGGGCAGGGTCAGCCCCAGCATTTT. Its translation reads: CASSQDLGQGQPQHF.